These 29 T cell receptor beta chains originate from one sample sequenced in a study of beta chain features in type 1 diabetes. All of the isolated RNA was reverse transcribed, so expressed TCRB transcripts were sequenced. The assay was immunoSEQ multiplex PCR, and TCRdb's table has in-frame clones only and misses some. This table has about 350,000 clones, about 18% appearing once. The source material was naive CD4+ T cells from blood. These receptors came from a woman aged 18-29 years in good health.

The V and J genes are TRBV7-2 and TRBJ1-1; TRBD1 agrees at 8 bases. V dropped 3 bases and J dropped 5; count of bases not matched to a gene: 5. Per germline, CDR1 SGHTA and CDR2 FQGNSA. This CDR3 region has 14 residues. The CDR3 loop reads CASSLVQGGTEAFF. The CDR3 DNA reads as TGTGCCAGCAGCTTGGTACAGGGGGGAACTGAAGCTTTCTTT.

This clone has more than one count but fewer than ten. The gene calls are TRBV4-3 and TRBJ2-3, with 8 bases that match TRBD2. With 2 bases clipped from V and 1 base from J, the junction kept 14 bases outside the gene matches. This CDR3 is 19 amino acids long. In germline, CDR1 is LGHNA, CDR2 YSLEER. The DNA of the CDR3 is TGCGCCAGCAGCCAATCTCTGGCGGGGGGCCGACTTCGCACAGATACGCAGTATTTT. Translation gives CASSQSLAGGRLRTDTQYF.

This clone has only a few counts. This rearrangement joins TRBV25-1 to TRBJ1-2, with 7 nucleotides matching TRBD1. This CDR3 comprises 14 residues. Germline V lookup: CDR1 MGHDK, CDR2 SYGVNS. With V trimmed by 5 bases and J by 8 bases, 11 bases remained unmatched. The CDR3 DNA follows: TGTGCCAGCAGTCGCCGAGACAGGGCTGTCGGCTACACCTTC. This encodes CASSRRDRAVGYTF.

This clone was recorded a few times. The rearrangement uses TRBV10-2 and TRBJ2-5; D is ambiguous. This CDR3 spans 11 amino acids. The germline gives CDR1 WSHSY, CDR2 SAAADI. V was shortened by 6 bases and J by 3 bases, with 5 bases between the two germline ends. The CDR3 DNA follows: TGCGCCAGCAGCCCCGAAGAGACCCAGTACTTC. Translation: CASSPEETQYF.

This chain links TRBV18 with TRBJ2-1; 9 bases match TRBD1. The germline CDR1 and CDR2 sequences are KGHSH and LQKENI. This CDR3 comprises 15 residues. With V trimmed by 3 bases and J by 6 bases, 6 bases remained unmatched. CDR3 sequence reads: CASSPRDRVGNEQFF. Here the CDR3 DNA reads TGTGCCAGCTCACCCCGGGACAGGGTAGGCAATGAGCAGTTCTTC.

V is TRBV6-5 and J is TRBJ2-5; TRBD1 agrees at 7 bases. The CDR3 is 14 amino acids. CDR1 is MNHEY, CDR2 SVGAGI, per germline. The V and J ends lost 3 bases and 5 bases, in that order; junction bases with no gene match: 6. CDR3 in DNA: TGTGCCAGCAGTTATGAGGGGGCGGGCGAGACCCAGTACTTC. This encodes CASSYEGAGETQYF.

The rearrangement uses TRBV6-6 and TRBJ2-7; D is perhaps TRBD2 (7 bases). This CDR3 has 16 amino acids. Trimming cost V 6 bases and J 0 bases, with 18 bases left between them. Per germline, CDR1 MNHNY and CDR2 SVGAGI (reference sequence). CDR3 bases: TGTGCCAGCAGGCGAACTAGGGGGGGACTCTCCTACGAGCAGTACTTC. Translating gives CASRRTRGGLSYEQYF.

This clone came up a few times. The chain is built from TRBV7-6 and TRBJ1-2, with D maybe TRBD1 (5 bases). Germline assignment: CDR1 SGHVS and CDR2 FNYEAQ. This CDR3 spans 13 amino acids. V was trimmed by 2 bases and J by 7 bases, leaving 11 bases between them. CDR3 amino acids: CASSLSQAGGYTF. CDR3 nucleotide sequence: TGTGCCAGCAGCTTATCACAGGCCGGTGGCTACACCTTC.

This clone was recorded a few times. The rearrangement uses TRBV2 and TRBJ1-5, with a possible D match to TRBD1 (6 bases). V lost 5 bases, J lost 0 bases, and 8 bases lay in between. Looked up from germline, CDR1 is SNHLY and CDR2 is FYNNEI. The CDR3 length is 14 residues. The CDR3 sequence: CASSRTVSNQPQHF. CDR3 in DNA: TGTGCCAGCAGTCGGACAGTTAGCAATCAGCCCCAGCATTTT.

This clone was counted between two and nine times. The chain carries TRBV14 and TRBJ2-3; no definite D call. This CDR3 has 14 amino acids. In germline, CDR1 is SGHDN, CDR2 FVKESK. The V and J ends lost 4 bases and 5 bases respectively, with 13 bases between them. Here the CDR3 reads CASSPITRRDTQYF. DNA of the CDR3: TGTGCCAGCAGCCCCATCACTCGTCGAGATACGCAGTATTTT. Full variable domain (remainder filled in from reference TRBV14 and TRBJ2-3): EAGVTQFPSHSVIEKGQTVTLRCDPISGHDNLYWYRRVMGKEIKFLLHFVKESKQDESGMPNNRFLAERTGGTYSTLKVQPAELEDSGVYFCASSPITRRDTQYFGPGTRLTVL.

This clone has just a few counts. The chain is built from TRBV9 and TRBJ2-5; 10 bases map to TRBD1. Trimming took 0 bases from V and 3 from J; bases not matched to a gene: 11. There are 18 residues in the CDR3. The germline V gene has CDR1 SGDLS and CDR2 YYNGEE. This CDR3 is CASSVATGGLYVEETQYF. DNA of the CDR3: TGTGCCAGCAGCGTAGCGACAGGGGGCTTATACGTCGAAGAGACCCAGTACTTC.

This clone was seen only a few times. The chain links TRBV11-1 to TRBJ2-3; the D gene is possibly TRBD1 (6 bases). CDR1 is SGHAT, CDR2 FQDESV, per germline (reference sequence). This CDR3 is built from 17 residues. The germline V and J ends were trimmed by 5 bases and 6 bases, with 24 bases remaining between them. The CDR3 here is CASSPGSVGGVWDTQYF. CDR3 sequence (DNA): TGTGCCAGCAGCCCAGGATCGGTAGGGGGTGTTTGGGATACGCAGTATTTT.

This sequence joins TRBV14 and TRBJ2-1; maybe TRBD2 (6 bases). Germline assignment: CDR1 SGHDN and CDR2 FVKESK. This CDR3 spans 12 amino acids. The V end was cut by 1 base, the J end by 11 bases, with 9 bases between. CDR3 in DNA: TGTGCCAGCAGCCAAGCGGCGGGGAAGCAGTTCTTC. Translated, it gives CASSQAAGKQFF.

CDR3 amino acids: CASSPGTVPSPLHF. In DNA, the CDR3 is TGTGCCAGCAGCCCCGGGACAGTCCCCTCACCCCTCCACTTT. V gene TRBV5-4 combines with J gene TRBJ1-6; 7 nucleotides line up with TRBD1. V lost 4 bases and J lost 10; bases outside the gene matches: 8. The CDR3 totals 14 residues. CDR1 and CDR2 from the germline V gene are SGHNT and YYREEE (reference sequence).

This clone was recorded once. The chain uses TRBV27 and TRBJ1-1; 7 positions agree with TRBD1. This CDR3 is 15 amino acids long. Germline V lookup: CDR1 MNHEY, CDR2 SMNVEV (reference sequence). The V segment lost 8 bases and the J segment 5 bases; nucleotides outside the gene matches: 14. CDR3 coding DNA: TGTGCCAGCCGACAGGGTAAAGTAAAGGGAACTGAAGCTTTCTTT. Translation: CASRQGKVKGTEAFF.

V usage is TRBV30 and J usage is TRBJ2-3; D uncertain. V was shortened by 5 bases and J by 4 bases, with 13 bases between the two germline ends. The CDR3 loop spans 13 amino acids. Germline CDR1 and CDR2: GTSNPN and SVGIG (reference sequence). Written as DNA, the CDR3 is TGTGCCTGGGGTCGCCACGGAGCAGATACGCAGTATTTT. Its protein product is CAWGRHGADTQYF.

In nucleotides, the CDR3 is TGCAGTGCGAGGTACAGGAGCGAGCAGTACTTC. Its translation is CSARYRSEQYF. The chain has TRBV20-1 and TRBJ2-7; D possibly corresponds to TRBD1 (5 bases). V lost 6 bases, J lost 6 bases, and 12 bases lay in between. CDR1 and CDR2 from the germline V gene are DFQATT and SNEGSKA (reference sequence). This CDR3 is built from 11 residues.

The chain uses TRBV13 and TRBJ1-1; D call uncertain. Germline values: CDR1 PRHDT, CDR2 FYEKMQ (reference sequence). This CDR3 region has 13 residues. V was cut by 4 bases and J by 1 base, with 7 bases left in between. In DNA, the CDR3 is TGTGCCAGCAGCTCATGGAGGAACACTGAAGCTTTCTTT. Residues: CASSSWRNTEAFF.

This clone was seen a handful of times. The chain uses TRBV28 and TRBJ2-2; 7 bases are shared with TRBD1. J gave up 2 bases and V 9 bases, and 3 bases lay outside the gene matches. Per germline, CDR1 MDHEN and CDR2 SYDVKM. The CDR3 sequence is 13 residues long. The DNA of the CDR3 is TGTGCCAGTGGACAGGCCAACACCGGGGAGCTGTTTTTT. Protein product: CASGQANTGELFF.

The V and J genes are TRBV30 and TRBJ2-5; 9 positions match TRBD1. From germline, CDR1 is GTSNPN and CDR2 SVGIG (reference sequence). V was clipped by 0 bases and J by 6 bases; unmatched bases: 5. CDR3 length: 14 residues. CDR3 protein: CAWSVTGGEKTQYF. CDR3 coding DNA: TGTGCCTGGAGTGTCACAGGGGGCGAGAAGACCCAGTACTTC.

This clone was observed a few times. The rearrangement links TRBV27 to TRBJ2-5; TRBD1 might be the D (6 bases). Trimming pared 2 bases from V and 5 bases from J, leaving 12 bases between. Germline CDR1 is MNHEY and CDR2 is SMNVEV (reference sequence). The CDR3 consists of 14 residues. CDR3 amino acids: CASSLGQGYETQYF. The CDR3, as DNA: TGTGCCAGCAGTTTAGGTCAGGGGTATGAGACCCAGTACTTC.

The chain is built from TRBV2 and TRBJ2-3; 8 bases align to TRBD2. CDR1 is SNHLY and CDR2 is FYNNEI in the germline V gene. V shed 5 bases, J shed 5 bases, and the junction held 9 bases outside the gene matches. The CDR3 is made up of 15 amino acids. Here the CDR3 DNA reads TGTGCCAGCAGTCCTCGCAGCGGGAGTGGAGATACGCAGTATTTT. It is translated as CASSPRSGSGDTQYF.

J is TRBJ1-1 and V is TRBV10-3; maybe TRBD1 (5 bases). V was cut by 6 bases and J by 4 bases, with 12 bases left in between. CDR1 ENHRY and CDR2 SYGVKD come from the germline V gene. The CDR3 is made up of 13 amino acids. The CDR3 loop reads CAISAAGVTEAFF. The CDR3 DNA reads TGTGCCATCAGCGCAGCGGGGGTCACTGAAGCTTTCTTT.

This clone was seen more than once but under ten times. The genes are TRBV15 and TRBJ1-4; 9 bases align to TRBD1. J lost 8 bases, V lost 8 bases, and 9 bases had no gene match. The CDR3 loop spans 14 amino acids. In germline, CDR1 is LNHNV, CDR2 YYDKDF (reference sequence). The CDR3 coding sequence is TGTGCCACCGGGCCCCCGGGACAGGGAGAAAAACTGTTTTTT. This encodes CATGPPGQGEKLFF. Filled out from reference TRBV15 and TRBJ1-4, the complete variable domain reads DAMVIQNPRYQVTQFGKPVTLSCSQTLNHNVMYWYQQKSSQAPKLLFHYYDKDFNNEADTPDNFQSRRPNTSFCFLDIRSPGLGDTAMYLCATGPPGQGEKLFFGSGTQLSVL.

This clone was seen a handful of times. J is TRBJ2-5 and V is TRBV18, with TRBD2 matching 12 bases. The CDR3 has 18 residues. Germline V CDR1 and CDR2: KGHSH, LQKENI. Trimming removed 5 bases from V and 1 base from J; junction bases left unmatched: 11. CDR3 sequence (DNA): TGTGCCAGCTCATCGCCTAGCGGGGGGGCTTCAGGCCAAGAGACCCAGTACTTC. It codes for CASSSPSGGASGQETQYF.

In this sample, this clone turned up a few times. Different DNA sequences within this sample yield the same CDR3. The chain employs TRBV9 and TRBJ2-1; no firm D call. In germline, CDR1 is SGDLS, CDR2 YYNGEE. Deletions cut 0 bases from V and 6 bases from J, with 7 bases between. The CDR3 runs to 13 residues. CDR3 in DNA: TGTGCCAGCAGCGTAGGAAGCCTCAATGAGCAGTTCTTC. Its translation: CASSVGSLNEQFF.

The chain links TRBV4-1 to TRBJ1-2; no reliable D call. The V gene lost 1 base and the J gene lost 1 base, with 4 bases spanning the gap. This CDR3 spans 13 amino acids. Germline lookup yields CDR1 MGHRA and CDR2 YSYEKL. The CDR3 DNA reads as TGCGCCAGCAGCCAAGGCGGTAACTATGGCTACACCTTC. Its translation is CASSQGGNYGYTF.

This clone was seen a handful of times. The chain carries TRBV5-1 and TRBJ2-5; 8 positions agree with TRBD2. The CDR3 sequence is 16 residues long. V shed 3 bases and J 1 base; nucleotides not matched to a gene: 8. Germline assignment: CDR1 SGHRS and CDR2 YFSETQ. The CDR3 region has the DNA TGCGCCAGCAGCTCCTCGGGCGGACTAGCCCAAGAGACCCAGTACTTC. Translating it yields CASSSSGGLAQETQYF.

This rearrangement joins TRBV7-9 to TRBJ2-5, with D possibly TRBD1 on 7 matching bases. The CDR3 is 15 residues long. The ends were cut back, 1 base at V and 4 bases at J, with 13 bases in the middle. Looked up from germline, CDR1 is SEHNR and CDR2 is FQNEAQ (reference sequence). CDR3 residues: CASSLGGGGRETQYF. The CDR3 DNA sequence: TGTGCCAGCAGCTTAGGAGGAGGGGGCCGAGAGACCCAGTACTTC.